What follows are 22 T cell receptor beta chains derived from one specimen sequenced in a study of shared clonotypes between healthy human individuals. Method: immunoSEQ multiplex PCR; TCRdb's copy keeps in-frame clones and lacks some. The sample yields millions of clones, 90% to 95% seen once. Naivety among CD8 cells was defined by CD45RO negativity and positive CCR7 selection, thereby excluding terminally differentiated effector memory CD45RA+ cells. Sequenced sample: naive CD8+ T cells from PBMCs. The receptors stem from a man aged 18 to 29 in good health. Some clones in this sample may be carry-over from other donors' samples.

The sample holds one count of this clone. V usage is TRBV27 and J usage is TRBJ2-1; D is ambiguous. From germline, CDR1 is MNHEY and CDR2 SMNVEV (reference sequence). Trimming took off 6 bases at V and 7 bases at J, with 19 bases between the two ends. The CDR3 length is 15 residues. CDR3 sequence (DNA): TGTGCCAGCAGCCCCGCCGACTGGAATAGGAATGAGCAGTTCTTC. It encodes CASSPADWNRNEQFF.

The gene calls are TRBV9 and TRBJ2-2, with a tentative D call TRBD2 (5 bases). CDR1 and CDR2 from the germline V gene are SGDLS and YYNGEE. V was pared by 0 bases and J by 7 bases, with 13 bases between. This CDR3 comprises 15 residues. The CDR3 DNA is TGTGCCAGCAGCGTAGGTGCTAGCATTAGCGGGGAGCTGTTTTTT. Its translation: CASSVGASISGELFF.

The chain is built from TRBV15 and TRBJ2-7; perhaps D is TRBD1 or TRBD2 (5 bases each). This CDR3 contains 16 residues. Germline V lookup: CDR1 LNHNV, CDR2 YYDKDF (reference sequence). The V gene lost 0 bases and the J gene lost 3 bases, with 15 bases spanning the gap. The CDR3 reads CATSRDLFGTYYEQYF. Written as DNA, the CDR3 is TGTGCCACCAGCAGAGATTTGTTTGGGACGTACTACGAGCAGTACTTC.

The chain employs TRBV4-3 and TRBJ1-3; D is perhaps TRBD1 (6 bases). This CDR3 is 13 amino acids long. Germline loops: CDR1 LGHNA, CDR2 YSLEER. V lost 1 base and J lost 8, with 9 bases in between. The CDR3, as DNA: TGCGCCAGCAGCCAAGTGGAGGGGGACACCATATATTTT. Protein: CASSQVEGDTIYF.

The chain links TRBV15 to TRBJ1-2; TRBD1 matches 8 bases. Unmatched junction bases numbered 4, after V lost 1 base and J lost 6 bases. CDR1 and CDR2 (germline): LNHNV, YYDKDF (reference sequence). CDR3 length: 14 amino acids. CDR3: CATSRAGGDHGYTF. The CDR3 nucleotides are TGTGCCACCAGCAGAGCAGGGGGCGACCATGGCTACACCTTC.

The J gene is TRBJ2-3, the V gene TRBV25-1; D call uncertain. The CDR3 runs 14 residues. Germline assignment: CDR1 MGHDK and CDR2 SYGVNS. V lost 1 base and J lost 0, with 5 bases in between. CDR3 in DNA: TGTGCCAGCAGTGAATCGGCTAGCACAGATACGCAGTATTTT. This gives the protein CASSESASTDTQYF.

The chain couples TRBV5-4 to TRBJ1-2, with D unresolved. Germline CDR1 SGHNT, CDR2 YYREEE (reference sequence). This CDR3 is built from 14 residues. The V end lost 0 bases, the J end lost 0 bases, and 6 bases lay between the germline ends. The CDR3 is CASSLGLPNYGYTF. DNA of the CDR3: TGTGCCAGCAGCTTGGGGCTGCCTAACTATGGCTACACCTTC.

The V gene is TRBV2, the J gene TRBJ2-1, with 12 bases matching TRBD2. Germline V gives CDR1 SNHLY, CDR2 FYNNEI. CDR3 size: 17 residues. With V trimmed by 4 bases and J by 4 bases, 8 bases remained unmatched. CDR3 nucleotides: TGTGCCAGCAGTGGGACTAGCGGGGCTTATATTTACAATGAGCAGTTCTTC. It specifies CASSGTSGAYIYNEQFF.

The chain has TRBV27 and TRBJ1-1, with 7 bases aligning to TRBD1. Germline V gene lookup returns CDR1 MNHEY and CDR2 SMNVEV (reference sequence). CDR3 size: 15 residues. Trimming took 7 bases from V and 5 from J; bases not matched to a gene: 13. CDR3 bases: TGTGCCAGCATCACACGGACAGGTGGATTAACTGAAGCTTTCTTT. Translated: CASITRTGGLTEAFF.

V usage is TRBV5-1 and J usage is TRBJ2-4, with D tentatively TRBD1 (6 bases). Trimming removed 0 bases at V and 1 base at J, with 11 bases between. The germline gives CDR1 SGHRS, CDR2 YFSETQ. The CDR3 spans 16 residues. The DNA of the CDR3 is TGCGCCAGCAGCTTGGACAGGGTATCCGCCAAAAACATTCAGTACTTC. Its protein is CASSLDRVSAKNIQYF.

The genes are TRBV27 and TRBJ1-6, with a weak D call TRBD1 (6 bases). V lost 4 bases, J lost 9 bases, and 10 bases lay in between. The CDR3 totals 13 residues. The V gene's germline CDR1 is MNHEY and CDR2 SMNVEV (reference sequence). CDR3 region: CASSWGGSSPLHF. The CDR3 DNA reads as TGTGCCAGCAGTTGGGGGGGCAGTTCACCCCTCCACTTT.

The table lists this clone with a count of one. The CDR3 nucleotides read TGTGCCAGCAGCTTATCGGCTGGGGGCGAAGAGACCCAGTACTTC. Its translation: CASSLSAGGEETQYF. This chain joins TRBV7-8 and TRBJ2-5; TRBD1 is a possible D gene (6 bases). The CDR3 has 15 amino acids. V lost 2 bases and J 3 bases, leaving 13 bases between the germline ends. In germline, CDR1 is SGHVS, CDR2 FQNEAQ.

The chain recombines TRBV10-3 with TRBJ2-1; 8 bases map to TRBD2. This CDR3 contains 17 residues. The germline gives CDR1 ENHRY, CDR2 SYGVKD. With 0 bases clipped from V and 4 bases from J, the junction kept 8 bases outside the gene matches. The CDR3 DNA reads TGTGCCATCAGTGAGTCAGACTGGCTAGCGGGTTACAATGAGCAGTTCTTC. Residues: CAISESDWLAGYNEQFF.

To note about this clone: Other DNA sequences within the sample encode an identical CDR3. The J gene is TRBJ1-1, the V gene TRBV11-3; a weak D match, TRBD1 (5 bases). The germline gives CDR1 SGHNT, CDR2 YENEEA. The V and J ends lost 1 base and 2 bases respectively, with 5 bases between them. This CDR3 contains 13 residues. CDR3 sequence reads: CASSLGTNTEAFF. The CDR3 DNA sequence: TGTGCCAGCAGCTTAGGGACAAACACTGAAGCTTTCTTT.

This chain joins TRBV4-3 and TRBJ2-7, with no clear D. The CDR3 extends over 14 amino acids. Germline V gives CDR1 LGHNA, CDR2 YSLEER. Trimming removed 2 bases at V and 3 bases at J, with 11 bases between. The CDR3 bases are TGCGCCAGCAGCCAAAATTCTAGATTCTACGAGCAGTACTTC. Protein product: CASSQNSRFYEQYF.

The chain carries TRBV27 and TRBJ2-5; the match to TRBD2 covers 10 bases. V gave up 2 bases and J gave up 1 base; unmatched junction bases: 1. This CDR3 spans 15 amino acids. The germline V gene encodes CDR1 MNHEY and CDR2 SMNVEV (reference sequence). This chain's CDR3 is CASSLIAGGQETQYF. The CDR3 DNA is TGTGCCAGCAGTTTAATAGCGGGGGGCCAAGAGACCCAGTACTTC.

The CDR3 region has the DNA TGTGCTAGTGGTTTGGCCCCCCGAGTAGCGGGAATCAATGAGCAGTTCTTC. Its protein product is CASGLAPRVAGINEQFF. The chain is built from TRBV12-5 and TRBJ2-1; 8 nucleotides agree with TRBD2. Unmatched junction bases numbered 11, after V lost 1 base and J lost 6 bases. The CDR3 is 17 residues long. The V gene's germline CDR1 is LGHNT and CDR2 FRNRAP.

The CDR3: CASSFSGRAPDTQYF. CDR3 DNA sequence: TGTGCCAGCAGCTTCAGCGGGAGGGCCCCAGATACGCAGTATTTT. This chain joins TRBV11-2 and TRBJ2-3; 10 bases align to TRBD2. Per germline, CDR1 SGHAT and CDR2 FQNNGV. The ends lost 3 bases at V and 4 bases at J; junction bases unmatched: 4. The CDR3 is 15 amino acids.

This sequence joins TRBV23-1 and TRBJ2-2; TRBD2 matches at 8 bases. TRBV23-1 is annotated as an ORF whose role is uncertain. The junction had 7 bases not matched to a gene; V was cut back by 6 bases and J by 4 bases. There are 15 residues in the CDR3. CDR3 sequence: CASSPSGRGTGELFF. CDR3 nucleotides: TGCGCCAGCAGCCCCAGCGGGAGAGGCACCGGGGAGCTGTTTTTT.

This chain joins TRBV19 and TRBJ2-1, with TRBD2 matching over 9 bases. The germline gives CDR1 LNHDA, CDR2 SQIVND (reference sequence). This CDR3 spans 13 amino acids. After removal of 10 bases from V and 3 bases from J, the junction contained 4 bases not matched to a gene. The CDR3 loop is CATVAGDYNEQFF. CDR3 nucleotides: TGTGCCACCGTAGCGGGAGACTACAATGAGCAGTTCTTC. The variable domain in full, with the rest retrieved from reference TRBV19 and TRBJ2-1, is DGGITQSPKYLFRKEGQNVTLSCEQNLNHDAMYWYRQDPGQGLRLIYYSQIVNDFQKGDIAEGYSVSREKKESFPLTVTSAQKNPTAFYLCATVAGDYNEQFFGPGTRLTVL.

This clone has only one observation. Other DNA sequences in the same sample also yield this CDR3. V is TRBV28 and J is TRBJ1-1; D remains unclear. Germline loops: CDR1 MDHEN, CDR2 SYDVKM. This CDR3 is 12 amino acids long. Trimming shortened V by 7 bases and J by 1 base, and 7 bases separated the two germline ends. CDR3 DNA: TGTGCCAGCAATCCAGGGAACACTGAAGCTTTCTTT. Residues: CASNPGNTEAFF.

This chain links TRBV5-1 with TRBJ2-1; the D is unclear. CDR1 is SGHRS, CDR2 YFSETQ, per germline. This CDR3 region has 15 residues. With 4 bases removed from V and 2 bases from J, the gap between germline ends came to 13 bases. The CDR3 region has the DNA TGCGCCAGCAGCCCCTGGACCCAGACCTACAATGAGCAGTTCTTC. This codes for CASSPWTQTYNEQFF.